The 27 T cell receptor beta chains given below trace back to one sample, sequenced in a study of T cells in Graves' hyperthyroidism and ophthalmopathy. Amplified TCR beta CDR3 regions derived from RNA transcripts. The TCR CDR3 first-round RT-PCR relied on the HTBI primer set. TCRdb itself ran the multiplex PCR reads through MiXCR, one entry per CDR3 protein. The sample contains 610,000 or so distinct CDR3 sequences, 35% to 55% of which appear only once. Sequencing was performed on peripheral blood or thyroid tissue (not recorded which). These receptors all stem from a woman under 30 with Graves' hyperthyroidism.

Points on this clonotype: Just one base apart from a much larger clone, this may be a read error. The chain combines TRBV10-3 with TRBJ1-2, with D tentatively TRBD1 (5 bases). This CDR3 has 13 residues. Germline assignment: CDR1 ENHRY and CDR2 SYGVKD. V was pared by 7 bases and J by 3 bases, with 12 bases between. The CDR3: CAIKKGTDYGYTF. Here the CDR3 DNA reads TGTGCCATCAAGAAAGGGACTGACTATGGCTACACCTTC.

The sample holds many counts of this clonotype. CDR3 bases: TGCGCCAGCAGCTTGGCCTTTATCAGTTCAACTGGAAACACCATATATTTT. Translating it yields CASSLAFISSTGNTIYF. The genes are TRBV5-1 and TRBJ1-3; D is ambiguous. Germline V gene data show CDR1 as SGHRS and CDR2 as YFSETQ. The CDR3 sequence is 17 residues long. Trimming took 0 bases from V and 2 from J, leaving 15 bases between them.

The rearrangement joins TRBV12-3 or TRBV12-4 to TRBJ1-5; 7 nucleotides agree with TRBD1. Trimming removed 5 bases from V and 6 bases from J; junction bases left unmatched: 7. CDR3 length: 14 amino acids. The CDR3 protein is CASSKQGRAQPQHF. CDR3 DNA: TGTGCCAGCAGTAAACAGGGGAGGGCTCAGCCCCAGCATTTT.

This clonotype was seen just once. The V gene is TRBV14, the J gene TRBJ1-4, with 10 bases that match TRBD1. Germline V CDR1 and CDR2: SGHDN, FVKESK. The CDR3 has 16 amino acids. The junction had 8 bases not matched to a gene; V was cut back by 2 bases and J by 8 bases. CDR3 in amino acids: CASSQLRTGGGEKLFF. The CDR3 DNA is TGTGCCAGCAGCCAACTACGGACAGGGGGAGGAGAAAAACTGTTTTTT.

This clonotype came up many times. The rearrangement joins TRBV4-2 to TRBJ1-5; D is unclear. Between the trimmed V and J ends, which lost 0 bases and 0 bases, there was a span of 9 bases. The germline gives CDR1 LGHNA, CDR2 YNFKEQ. The CDR3 has 16 amino acids. The CDR3 spells CASSQDGGNSNQPQHF. The CDR3 DNA reads TGTGCCAGCAGCCAAGACGGCGGGAATAGCAATCAGCCCCAGCATTTT.

The genes are TRBV7-9 and TRBJ2-5, with 12 bases that match TRBD2. V gave up 5 bases and J gave up 4 bases; unmatched junction bases: 8. CDR3 length: 16 residues. Germline V gives CDR1 SEHNR, CDR2 FQNEAQ (reference sequence). This CDR3 is CASSALAGGLTETQYF. The CDR3 DNA is TGTGCCAGCAGCGCCCTAGCGGGAGGGTTGACAGAGACCCAGTACTTC.

The chain employs TRBV29-1 and TRBJ2-5, with D possibly matching TRBD1 (6 bases). V lost 6 bases, J lost 2 bases, and 13 bases lay in between. This CDR3 comprises 13 residues. Looked up from germline, CDR1 is SQVTM and CDR2 is ANQGSEA. CDR3 protein: CSVMGAAQETQYF. The DNA for the CDR3 is TGCAGCGTGATGGGGGCGGCTCAAGAGACCCAGTACTTC.

This clonotype was counted ten times or more. This chain connects TRBV19 to TRBJ1-5, with 7 bases matching TRBD1. With V trimmed by 6 bases and J by 4 bases, 9 bases remained unmatched. Germline-derived CDR1 and CDR2 are LNHDA and SQIVND (reference sequence). CDR3 length: 15 residues. In DNA, the CDR3 is TGTGCCAGTAGCCAGACAGGGTTCCCGAATCAGCCCCAGCATTTT. Amino acids: CASSQTGFPNQPQHF.

This clonotype came up a few times. The chain is built from TRBV18 and TRBJ2-7; a weak D match, TRBD2 (5 bases). Per germline, CDR1 KGHSH and CDR2 LQKENI. CDR3 length equals 14 residues. V dropped 6 bases and J dropped 6 bases, with 18 bases sitting between them. The CDR3 loop reads CASSLDYPIAEQYF. The CDR3, as DNA: TGTGCCAGCTCCCTAGACTATCCTATAGCCGAGCAGTACTTC.

Only one count was recorded for this clonotype. This chain connects TRBV29-1 to TRBJ2-5; D call uncertain. Germline CDR1 SQVTM, CDR2 ANQGSEA. The CDR3 consists of 16 residues. Trimming left V 1 base short and J 11 bases short, with 26 bases between. The CDR3 spells CSVEAPKPSSGDEQYF. CDR3 bases: TGCAGCGTTGAAGCCCCCAAGCCATCTTCGGGTGATGAGCAGTACTTC.

This clonotype was seen once. This chain links TRBV20-1 with TRBJ1-4; possibly TRBD1 for D (6 bases). The germline gives CDR1 DFQATT, CDR2 SNEGSKA (reference sequence). Trimming cost V 2 bases and J 4 bases, with 11 bases left between them. This CDR3 is built from 14 residues. The CDR3 sequence: CSARPWTVNEKLFF. In DNA form, the CDR3 reads TGCAGTGCTAGACCTTGGACAGTTAATGAAAAACTGTTTTTT.

For this clonotype: With a much larger clone just one base away, this may be a read error. The rearrangement links TRBV9 to TRBJ1-3, with D tentatively TRBD1 (6 bases). Germline assignment: CDR1 SGDLS and CDR2 YYNGEE. The CDR3 length is 16 residues. The chain's CDR3 is CASSGGLGGGKNTTYF. The CDR3 DNA reads as TGTGCCAGCAGCGGCGGTTTAGGAGGGGGGAAAAACACCACATATTTT.

J is TRBJ1-4 and V is TRBV27; no firm D call. This CDR3 has 13 residues. Trimming pared 0 bases from V and 7 bases from J, leaving 6 bases between. Germline-derived CDR1 and CDR2 are MNHEY and SMNVEV (reference sequence). The CDR3, as DNA: TGTGCCAGCAGTTTATCCGAGAGTGAAAAACTGTTTTTT. The encoded protein is CASSLSESEKLFF.

This chain uses TRBV11-2 with TRBJ1-1, with a tentative D call TRBD1 (6 bases). Germline V lookup: CDR1 SGHAT, CDR2 FQNNGV. Trimming pared 10 bases from V and 3 bases from J, leaving 15 bases between. This CDR3 has 13 residues. This CDR3 reads CAKGGLADTEAFF. Written as DNA, the CDR3 is TGTGCCAAGGGGGGACTAGCGGACACTGAAGCTTTCTTT.

The sample holds many counts of this clonotype. The chain uses TRBV7-9 and TRBJ1-5; D uncertain. Germline loops: CDR1 SEHNR, CDR2 FQNEAQ (reference sequence). Deletions cut 1 base from V and 4 bases from J, with 5 bases between. CDR3 length: 13 amino acids. Here the CDR3 reads CASSLGENQPQHF. CDR3 in DNA: TGTGCCAGCAGCTTAGGTGAAAATCAGCCCCAGCATTTT.

The rearrangement uses TRBV29-1 and TRBJ2-7; 9 bases line up with TRBD1. The CDR3 has 14 amino acids. J was trimmed by 4 bases and V by 0 bases; bases with no gene match: 4. The V gene's germline CDR1 is SQVTM and CDR2 ANQGSEA. The CDR3 spells CSVEEVGQGYEQYF. The CDR3 DNA reads TGCAGCGTTGAAGAGGTGGGACAGGGATACGAGCAGTACTTC.

This clonotype was counted many times. The chain couples TRBV29-1 to TRBJ1-3, with D possibly being TRBD1 (5 bases). Germline values: CDR1 SQVTM, CDR2 ANQGSEA. The CDR3 extends over 14 amino acids. Trimming pared 6 bases from V and 5 bases from J, leaving 17 bases between. The CDR3 bases are TGCAGCGTAAGGATAACAGGACCACGAAACACCATATATTTT. Translated: CSVRITGPRNTIYF.

This clonotype was detected many times. The V call is TRBV11-2, the J call TRBJ2-7, with unresolved D. Trimming left V 4 bases short and J 6 bases short, with 7 bases between. There are 11 residues in the CDR3. The germline V gene encodes CDR1 SGHAT and CDR2 FQNNGV. As DNA, the CDR3 is TGTGCCAGCAGCTACACGGTCGAGCAGTACTTC. Its translation is CASSYTVEQYF.

V is TRBV29-1 and J is TRBJ1-1; 7 bases match TRBD1. Germline trimming cut 8 bases from V and 3 bases from J; bases unmatched to any gene: 9. CDR3 length equals 13 residues. CDR1 is SQVTM, CDR2 ANQGSEA, per germline. CDR3 protein: CSILTGRDTEAFF. CDR3 DNA sequence: TGCAGCATCCTGACAGGGCGTGACACTGAAGCTTTCTTT.

This clonotype was counted ten times or more. The chain has TRBV20-1 and TRBJ1-4; TRBD1 is a possible D gene (5 bases). The CDR3 sequence is 15 residues long. V was pared by 5 bases and J by 4 bases, with 17 bases between. Germline CDR1 and CDR2: DFQATT and SNEGSKA (reference sequence). The CDR3 here is CSAQNTDSNNEKLFF. CDR3 coding DNA: TGCAGTGCTCAAAACACTGACAGCAATAATGAAAAACTGTTTTTT.

This chain uses TRBV5-1 with TRBJ1-1; 8 nucleotides agree with TRBD1. The V and J ends lost 3 bases and 4 bases, in that order; junction bases with no gene match: 14. CDR1 SGHRS and CDR2 YFSETQ come from the germline V gene. There are 17 residues in the CDR3. CDR3 DNA sequence: TGCGCCAGCAGCTCTCTCGACAGGGGACTCGGGGGCACTGAAGCTTTCTTT. It translates to CASSSLDRGLGGTEAFF.

The chain links TRBV7-2 to TRBJ2-3; D is possibly TRBD2 (5 bases). CDR3 size: 13 residues. Germline CDR1 is SGHTA and CDR2 is FQGNSA. V dropped 7 bases and J dropped 0 bases, with 8 bases sitting between them. CDR3 in amino acids: CASNSGSTDTQYF. CDR3 sequence (DNA): TGTGCCAGCAACAGCGGTAGCACAGATACGCAGTATTTT.

This clonotype has a handful of counts. Without the conserved terminal phenylalanine or tryptophan, this CDR3 likely stems from a read error. This chain joins TRBV6-5 and TRBJ1-2; 8 bases agree with TRBD1. Germline V lookup: CDR1 MNHEY, CDR2 SVGAGI. V lost 6 bases, J lost 4 bases, and 7 bases stayed unmatched. The CDR3 contains 14 residues. CDR3 DNA sequence: TGTGCCAGCAGCTTGAAGGACAGGGCCTATGGCTACACCTCC. Translation: CASSLKDRAYGYTS.

This clonotype was recorded many times. CDR3 nucleotide sequence: TGTGCCAGCAGCGTAGTCGGGTCCAACTCTGGGGCCAACGTCCTGACTTTC. Its protein product is CASSVVGSNSGANVLTF. The chain uses TRBV9 and TRBJ2-6; D is unclear. The CDR3 runs to 17 residues. Germline assignment: CDR1 SGDLS and CDR2 YYNGEE. Between the trimmed V and J ends, which lost 0 bases and 0 bases, there was a span of 10 bases.

This clonotype was seen ten or more times. The chain has TRBV12-3 or TRBV12-4 and TRBJ2-5; a possible D gene is TRBD2 (5 bases). Trimming shortened V by 6 bases and J by 5 bases, and 13 bases separated the two germline ends. The CDR3 extends over 13 amino acids. CDR3 coding DNA: TGTGCCAGCAGCGCCAGTAGCGCGGAGACCCAGTACTTC. This sequence encodes CASSASSAETQYF.

The genes are TRBV7-9 and TRBJ2-5; D is perhaps TRBD1 (5 bases). V dropped 1 base and J dropped 3 bases, with 12 bases sitting between them. The CDR3 has 15 residues. Germline V gene data show CDR1 as SEHNR and CDR2 as FQNEAQ (reference sequence). The CDR3, as DNA: TGTGCCAGCAGCTTAGGACAGACTCAAGAAGAGACCCAGTACTTC. As protein: CASSLGQTQEETQYF.

The table lists this clonotype with many counts. The genes are TRBV7-9 and TRBJ2-2; 9 nucleotides agree with TRBD2. This CDR3 contains 17 residues. Unmatched junction bases numbered 6, after V lost 2 bases and J lost 2 bases. Germline CDR1 reads SEHNR; CDR2 reads FQNEAQ (reference sequence). CDR3 residues: CASSLNLAGINTGELFF. For the CDR3, the DNA is TGTGCCAGCAGCTTAAATCTAGCGGGGATAAACACCGGGGAGCTGTTTTTT.